This record covers a single T cell receptor (beta chain). Germline V gives CDR1 SEHNR, CDR2 FQNEAQ (reference sequence). Losses at the gene ends were 5 bases for V and 1 base for J; bases not matched to a gene: 11. This CDR3 is built from 19 residues. The data originate from a study of blood T cell repertoires in COVID-19. Across the whole study: Nucleic acid was either cDNA or gDNA, and it came from T cells, B-cell-depleted T cells, or PBMCs.

Assay used: immunoSEQ multiplex PCR; TCRdb lists only in-frame clones, some missing. The repertoire holds approximately 150,000 clones, around 87% seen once, with less than 45% in the top ten. This clonotype was obtained from a man in his fifties or sixties who had recovered from COVID-19. The V and J genes are TRBV7-9 and TRBJ2-1, with 13 positions matching TRBD2. Sequencing was performed on peripheral blood. In nucleotides, the CDR3 is TGTGCCAGCAGCGCAGGACTAGCGGGGGCCCGAGGATCCTACAATGAGCAGTTCTTC. Protein sequence: CASSAGLAGARGSYNEQFF.